These 28 T cell receptor beta chains share one sample of origin, sequenced in a study of blood T cell repertoires in COVID-19. Assay used: immunoSEQ multiplex PCR; TCRdb lists only in-frame clones, some missing. This table has some 170,000 clones, under 95% appearing once. Material for sequencing was peripheral blood. These receptors all stem from a man in his sixties with active or convalescent COVID-19.

This clone was detected a few times. The CDR3 nucleotides read TGTGCAAGTCGCGACCTAGCGGGGCAGCAGTTCTTC. Residues: CASRDLAGQQFF. The chain combines TRBV12-2 with TRBJ2-1; the table's D call of TRBD2 was not tested on the DNA. TRBV12-2 is an annotated pseudogene. There are 12 residues in the CDR3.

The chain couples TRBV5-6 to TRBJ1-4, with 10 bases fitting TRBD1. Unmatched junction bases numbered 7, after V lost 0 bases and J lost 8 bases. Looked up from germline, CDR1 is SGHDT and CDR2 is YYEEEE. This CDR3 spans 16 amino acids. CDR3 nucleotide sequence: TGTGCCAGCAGCTTGGGACCCGGGACAGGGGTCGAAAAACTGTTTTTT. It yields the protein CASSLGPGTGVEKLFF.

The chain recombines TRBV6-1 with TRBJ1-3; 8 nucleotides align to TRBD1. The V segment lost 1 base and the J segment 4 bases; nucleotides outside the gene matches: 3. The CDR3 consists of 15 residues. Germline V gives CDR1 MNHNS, CDR2 SASEGT. The CDR3 DNA sequence: TGTGCCAGCAGTGAAGGCAGGGGGCGAGGAAACACCATATATTTT. Protein sequence: CASSEGRGRGNTIYF.

The sample holds one count of this clone. The V call is TRBV28, the J call TRBJ1-2; no reliable D call. The CDR3 runs to 11 residues. The V gene's germline CDR1 is MDHEN and CDR2 SYDVKM. Deletions cut 2 bases from V and 5 bases from J, with 3 bases between. The CDR3, as DNA: TGTGCCAGCAGTTTAGAGTATGGCTACACCTTC. This sequence encodes CASSLEYGYTF.

The V gene is TRBV5-1, the J gene TRBJ2-7, with 11 bases lining up with TRBD2. Trimming cost V 4 bases and J 4 bases; bases outside gene matches: 7. The CDR3 extends over 15 amino acids. Germline assignment: CDR1 SGHRS and CDR2 YFSETQ. DNA for the CDR3: TGCGCCAGCAGCGGACTAGCGGGCATGCAATACGAGCAGTACTTC. Its protein is CASSGLAGMQYEQYF.

In nucleotides, the CDR3 is TGCGCCAGCAGCCAAGATAGGATTAGGGGACAGTCCTACAATGAGCAGTTCTTC. It yields the protein CASSQDRIRGQSYNEQFF. The chain joins TRBV4-1 to TRBJ2-1; 7 bases map to TRBD1. The CDR3 contains 18 residues. Trimming cost V 0 bases and J 1 base; bases outside gene matches: 9. Germline V gives CDR1 MGHRA, CDR2 YSYEKL.

This chain connects TRBV6-1 to TRBJ1-1, with unresolved D. Trimming cost V 1 base and J 3 bases, with 9 bases left between them. CDR1 and CDR2 from the germline V gene are MNHNS and SASEGT. The CDR3 contains 14 residues. CDR3 loop: CASSEDGEDTEAFF. CDR3 DNA: TGTGCCAGCAGTGAAGACGGAGAGGACACTGAAGCTTTCTTT.

This chain connects TRBV18 to TRBJ2-2, with TRBD2 identical over 8 bases. The CDR3 consists of 18 residues. V lost 1 base, J lost 0 bases, and 7 bases stayed unmatched. Germline V CDR1 and CDR2: KGHSH, LQKENI. CDR3 sequence (DNA): TGTGCCAGCTCACCACAAGCTCCGGGACTAGCGAACACCGGGGAGCTGTTTTTT. Translation gives CASSPQAPGLANTGELFF.

This clone occurred once. This chain uses TRBV4-2 with TRBJ2-5; D may be TRBD2 (6 bases). Looked up from germline, CDR1 is LGHNA and CDR2 is YNFKEQ. V shed 1 base and J shed 0 bases, with 12 bases lying between them. The CDR3 totals 16 residues. The CDR3 spells CASSQVGGSNQETQYF. The CDR3, as DNA: TGTGCCAGCAGCCAAGTGGGGGGATCCAACCAAGAGACCCAGTACTTC.

This clone was detected only once. V usage is TRBV7-8 and J usage is TRBJ1-3; 8 bases fit TRBD1. Germline CDR1 and CDR2: SGHVS and FQNEAQ. This CDR3 region has 14 residues. With 8 bases clipped from V and 4 bases from J, the junction kept 7 bases outside the gene matches. As DNA, the CDR3 is TGTGCCAGCGGCGACAGGGGCAGAGGAAACACCATATATTTT. Translating gives CASGDRGRGNTIYF.

V usage is TRBV10-2 and J usage is TRBJ1-6, with 9 bases lining up with TRBD1. Germline V gene sequence: CDR1 WSHSY, CDR2 SAAADI. The CDR3 consists of 17 residues. Unmatched junction bases numbered 12, after V lost 3 bases and J lost 9 bases. The CDR3 DNA reads as TGCGCCAGCAGTGAAAAGTTTACAGGGGGCTCGGGTTCACCCCTCCACTTT. This encodes CASSEKFTGGSGSPLHF.

The V gene is TRBV6-5, the J gene TRBJ2-1, with D perhaps matching TRBD2 (6 bases). Germline V gives CDR1 MNHEY, CDR2 SVGAGI. Trimming cost V 3 bases and J 1 base, with 7 bases left between them. This CDR3 region has 14 residues. The CDR3 sequence: CASSYGGSYNEQFF. The CDR3 DNA reads as TGTGCCAGCAGTTATGGAGGGTCCTACAATGAGCAGTTCTTC.

This chain links TRBV29-1 with TRBJ2-7, with D perhaps TRBD1 (6 bases). CDR3 length: 15 amino acids. V shed 3 bases and J shed 3 bases, with 18 bases lying between them. CDR1 SQVTM and CDR2 ANQGSEA come from the germline V gene. For the CDR3, the DNA is TGCAGCGTTGAGGTAACGGGACAAGCAGACTACGAGCAGTACTTC. The encoded protein is CSVEVTGQADYEQYF.

The V gene is TRBV23-1, the J gene TRBJ2-1; 12 positions agree with TRBD1. TRBV23-1 is treated as an ORF (open reading frame) with a function not yet certain. There are 18 residues in the CDR3. Trimming at V came to 3 bases and at J to 6 bases, leaving 12 bases not matched to a gene. The CDR3 DNA is TGCGCCAGCAGTCATTTGGTCCCGGGACAGGGGGCAGTCAATGAGCAGTTCTTC. Translated: CASSHLVPGQGAVNEQFF.

A few counts support this clone. The CDR3 sequence is CASSQEPGQKAGIQYF. The CDR3 region has the DNA TGTGCCAGCAGCCAAGAACCCGGACAGAAGGCTGGTATTCAGTACTTC. This chain links TRBV3-1 (or the pseudogene TRBV3-2) with TRBJ2-7; possibly TRBD1 for D (6 bases). Germline CDR1 and CDR2: LGHDT and YNNKEL (reference sequence). Trimming cost V 0 bases and J 10 bases, with 22 bases left between them. The CDR3 contains 16 residues.

The J gene is TRBJ2-1, the V gene TRBV5-1; D possibly corresponds to TRBD1 (5 bases). From germline, CDR1 is SGHRS and CDR2 YFSETQ. V was trimmed by 3 bases and J by 2 bases, leaving 12 bases between them. This CDR3 is built from 15 residues. CDR3 nucleotides: TGCGCCAGCAGCTACCCCAGGGTTCCCTACAATGAGCAGTTCTTC. Translated: CASSYPRVPYNEQFF.

This clone appeared many times. The rearrangement uses TRBV6-5 and TRBJ1-2; 9 positions match TRBD1. In germline, CDR1 is MNHEY, CDR2 SVGAGI. Losses at the gene ends were 4 bases for V and 9 bases for J; bases not matched to a gene: 6. This CDR3 region has 13 residues. The CDR3 protein is CASSFGTGRSYTF. CDR3 DNA: TGTGCCAGCAGTTTCGGGACAGGGAGGAGCTACACCTTC.

The chain links TRBV15 to TRBJ2-5, with 8 bases fitting TRBD2. J lost 1 base, V lost 2 bases, and 6 bases had no gene match. CDR3 length: 16 amino acids. Germline V gene lookup returns CDR1 LNHNV and CDR2 YYDKDF (reference sequence). The CDR3 nucleotides are TGTGCCACCAGCAGAAATAGCGGGACCCCCCAAGAGACCCAGTACTTC. It is translated as CATSRNSGTPQETQYF. Combining the CDR3 with reference TRBV15 and TRBJ2-5 gives the whole variable domain DAMVIQNPRYQVTQFGKPVTLSCSQTLNHNVMYWYQQKSSQAPKLLFHYYDKDFNNEADTPDNFQSRRPNTSFCFLDIRSPGLGDTAMYLCATSRNSGTPQETQYFGPGTRLLVL.

V usage is TRBV7-9 and J usage is TRBJ1-2; TRBD1 aligns across 9 bases. Germline V gene lookup returns CDR1 SEHNR and CDR2 FQNEAQ (reference sequence). This CDR3 has 15 residues. V shed 6 bases, J shed 0 bases, and the junction held 5 bases outside the gene matches. The CDR3 coding sequence is TGTGCCAGCAGTTTACAGGGGGCCGCTAACTATGGCTACACCTTC. Residues: CASSLQGAANYGYTF.

The sample holds one count of this clone. This chain uses TRBV4-2 with TRBJ2-5; 8 nucleotides align to TRBD1. V shed 4 bases and J 2 bases; nucleotides not matched to a gene: 6. Germline CDR1 reads LGHNA; CDR2 reads YNFKEQ. This CDR3 has 15 amino acids. CDR3 coding DNA: TGTGCCAGCAGCCCTCAGGGGGCGCCGCAAGAGACCCAGTACTTC. Encoded protein: CASSPQGAPQETQYF.

This clone showed up just a few times. This chain links TRBV7-9 with TRBJ1-2, with a possible D match to TRBD1 (6 bases). Germline V lookup: CDR1 SEHNR, CDR2 FQNEAQ (reference sequence). The CDR3 consists of 15 residues. The ends were cut back, 5 bases at V and 3 bases at J, with 16 bases in the middle. CDR3 in DNA: TGTGCCAGCAGCCCGGAAGACAGGATATACTATGGCTACACCTTC. Translated: CASSPEDRIYYGYTF. The whole variable domain, remainder taken from reference TRBV7-9 and TRBJ1-2, is DTGVSQNPRHKITKRGQNVTFRCDPISEHNRLYWYRQTLGQGPEFLTYFQNEAQLEKSRLLSDRFSAERPKGSFSTLEIQRTEQGDSAMYLCASSPEDRIYYGYTFGSGTRLTVV.

V usage is TRBV5-4 and J usage is TRBJ1-1, with TRBD1 identical over 7 bases. With V trimmed by 0 bases and J by 5 bases, 4 bases remained unmatched. This CDR3 is built from 14 residues. Per germline, CDR1 SGHNT and CDR2 YYREEE (reference sequence). DNA for the CDR3: TGTGCCAGCAGCTTGGTCGACAGGGATACTGAAGCTTTCTTT. Residues: CASSLVDRDTEAFF.

The chain couples TRBV2 to TRBJ1-6; TRBD1 matches at 9 bases. CDR1 and CDR2 (germline): SNHLY, FYNNEI. V lost 2 bases and J lost 4; bases outside the gene matches: 12. This CDR3 region has 19 residues. The CDR3 loop is CASSEPGQGYVFYNSPLHF. The CDR3 DNA is TGTGCCAGCAGTGAACCGGGACAGGGCTACGTCTTTTATAATTCACCCCTCCACTTT.

This clone turned up a few times. This sequence joins TRBV11-2 and TRBJ1-2, with D maybe TRBD1 (5 bases). Trimming shortened V by 4 bases and J by 5 bases, and 8 bases separated the two germline ends. CDR1 SGHAT and CDR2 FQNNGV come from the germline V gene. CDR3 length: 12 residues. CDR3 sequence reads: CASSWGEYGYTF. Here the CDR3 DNA reads TGTGCCAGCAGCTGGGGGGAGTATGGCTACACCTTC.

The gene calls are TRBV3-1 (or the pseudogene TRBV3-2) and TRBJ1-6; 7 nucleotides match TRBD1. The V gene end was trimmed by 0 bases and the J gene end by 8 bases; junction bases not matched to a gene: 10. The CDR3 extends over 17 amino acids. The V gene's germline CDR1 is LGHDT and CDR2 YNNKEL (reference sequence). The CDR3 DNA is TGTGCCAGCAGCCAAGAATTGACAGGGCTTGTGGATTCACCCCTCCACTTT. Its translation: CASSQELTGLVDSPLHF.

J is TRBJ1-1 and V is TRBV18; unclear D gene. The CDR3 is made up of 16 amino acids. Trimming shortened V by 8 bases and J by 1 base, and 20 bases separated the two germline ends. Germline-derived CDR1 and CDR2 are KGHSH and LQKENI. The CDR3 DNA reads TGTGCCAGCACCCGGTGGAGCATCGGCCAGAACACTGAAGCTTTCTTT. Translating gives CASTRWSIGQNTEAFF.

This clone was seen a handful of times. This chain connects TRBV18 to TRBJ1-1; D gene ambiguous. Germline V gene sequence: CDR1 KGHSH, CDR2 LQKENI. The germline V and J ends were trimmed by 3 bases and 5 bases, with 7 bases remaining between them. The CDR3 contains 12 residues. The CDR3, as DNA: TGTGCCAGCTCACCGCCCGGGACTGAAGCTTTCTTT. This gives the protein CASSPPGTEAFF.

In this sample, this clone turned up once. The CDR3, as DNA: TGCGCCAGCAGCTCGACTAGCGGGAGCTCCGGGGAGCTGTTTTTT. It yields the protein CASSSTSGSSGELFF. The chain links TRBV5-1 to TRBJ2-2; 12 positions match TRBD2. V trimming: 3 bases; J trimming: 6 bases; junction bases outside the gene matches: 3. The germline V gene encodes CDR1 SGHRS and CDR2 YFSETQ. The CDR3 is made up of 15 amino acids.